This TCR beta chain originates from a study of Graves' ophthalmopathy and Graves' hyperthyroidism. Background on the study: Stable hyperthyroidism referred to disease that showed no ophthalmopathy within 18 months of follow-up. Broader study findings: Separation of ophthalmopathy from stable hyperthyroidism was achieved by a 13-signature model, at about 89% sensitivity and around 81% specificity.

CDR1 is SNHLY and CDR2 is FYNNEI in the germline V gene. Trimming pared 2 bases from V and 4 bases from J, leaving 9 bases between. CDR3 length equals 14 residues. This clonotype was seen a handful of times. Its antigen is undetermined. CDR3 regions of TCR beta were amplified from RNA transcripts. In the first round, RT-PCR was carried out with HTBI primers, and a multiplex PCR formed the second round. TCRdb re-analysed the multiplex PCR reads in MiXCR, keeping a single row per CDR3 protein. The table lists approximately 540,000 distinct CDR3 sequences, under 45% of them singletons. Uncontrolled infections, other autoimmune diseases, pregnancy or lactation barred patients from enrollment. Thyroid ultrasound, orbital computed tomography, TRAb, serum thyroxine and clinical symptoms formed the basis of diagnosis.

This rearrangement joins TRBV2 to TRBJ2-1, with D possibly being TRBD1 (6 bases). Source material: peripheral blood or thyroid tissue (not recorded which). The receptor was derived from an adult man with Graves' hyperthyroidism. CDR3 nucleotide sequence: TGTGCCAGCAGTGAATTACAGGGTTACAATGAGCAGTTCTTC. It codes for CASSELQGYNEQFF.